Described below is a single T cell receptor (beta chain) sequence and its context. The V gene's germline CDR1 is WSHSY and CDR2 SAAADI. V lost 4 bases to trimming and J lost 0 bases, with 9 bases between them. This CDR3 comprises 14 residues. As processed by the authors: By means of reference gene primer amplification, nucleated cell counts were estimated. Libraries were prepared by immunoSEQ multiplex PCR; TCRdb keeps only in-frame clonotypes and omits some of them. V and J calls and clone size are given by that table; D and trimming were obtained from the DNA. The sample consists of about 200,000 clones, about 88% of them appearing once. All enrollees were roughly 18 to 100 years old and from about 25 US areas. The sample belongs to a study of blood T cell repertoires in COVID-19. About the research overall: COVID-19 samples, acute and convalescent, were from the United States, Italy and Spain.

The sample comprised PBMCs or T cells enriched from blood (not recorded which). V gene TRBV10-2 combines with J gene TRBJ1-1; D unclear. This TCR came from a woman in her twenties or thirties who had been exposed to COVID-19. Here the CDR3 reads CASSGIWLNTEAFF. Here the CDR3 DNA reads TGCGCCAGCAGTGGAATATGGCTGAACACTGAAGCTTTCTTT.